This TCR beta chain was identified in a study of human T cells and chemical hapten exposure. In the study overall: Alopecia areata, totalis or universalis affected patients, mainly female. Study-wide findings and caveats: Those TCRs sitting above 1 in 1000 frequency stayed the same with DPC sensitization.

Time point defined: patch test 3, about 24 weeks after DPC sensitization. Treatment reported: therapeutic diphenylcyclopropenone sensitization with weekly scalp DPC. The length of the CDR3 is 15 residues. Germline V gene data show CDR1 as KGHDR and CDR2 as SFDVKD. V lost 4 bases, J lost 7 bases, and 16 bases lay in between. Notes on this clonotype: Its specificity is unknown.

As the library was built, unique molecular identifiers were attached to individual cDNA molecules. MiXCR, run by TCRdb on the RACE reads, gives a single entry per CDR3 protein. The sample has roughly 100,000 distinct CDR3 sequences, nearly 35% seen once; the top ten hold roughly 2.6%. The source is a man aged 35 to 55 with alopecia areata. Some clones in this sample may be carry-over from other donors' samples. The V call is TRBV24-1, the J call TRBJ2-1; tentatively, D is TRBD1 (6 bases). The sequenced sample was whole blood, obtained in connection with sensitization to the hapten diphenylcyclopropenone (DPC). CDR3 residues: CATSDPRGLGNEQFF. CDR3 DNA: TGTGCCACCAGTGACCCAAGGGGGTTGGGGAATGAGCAGTTCTTC.